Below, 23 T cell receptor beta chains from the same sample are listed, as sequenced in a study of blood T cell repertoires in COVID-19. TCRdb's copy holds only in-frame clones and misses some; the assay was immunoSEQ multiplex PCR. This table holds roughly 180,000 clones, about 88% found once. The sample taken for sequencing was peripheral blood. Receptor source: a woman between 45 and 60 years old with COVID-19, enrolled during active disease.

V usage is TRBV5-4 and J usage is TRBJ2-1; 10 nucleotides agree with TRBD2. J lost 4 bases, V lost 5 bases, and 6 bases had no gene match. The CDR3 has 15 amino acids. From germline, CDR1 is SGHNT and CDR2 YYREEE (reference sequence). The CDR3, as DNA: TGTGCCAGCAGTTCCAGCGGGGGGGGGTACAATGAGCAGTTCTTC. The encoded protein is CASSSSGGGYNEQFF.

V gene TRBV11-3 combines with J gene TRBJ1-6; 8 nucleotides match TRBD1. This CDR3 contains 16 residues. Unmatched junction bases numbered 10, after V lost 2 bases and J lost 10 bases. CDR1 and CDR2 from the germline V gene are SGHNT and YENEEA. The CDR3, as DNA: TGTGCCAGCAGCTTAAGACGGGACAGGCCTGAATCACCCCTCCACTTT. It codes for CASSLRRDRPESPLHF.

This clone was counted a few times. The rearrangement joins TRBV29-1 to TRBJ1-5; 8 nucleotides agree with TRBD1. CDR3 size: 14 residues. Germline loops: CDR1 SQVTM, CDR2 ANQGSEA. With 5 bases clipped from V and 0 bases from J, the junction kept 3 bases outside the gene matches. CDR3 residues: CSVRTGNSNQPQHF. The DNA for the CDR3 is TGCAGCGTTAGGACAGGGAATAGCAATCAGCCCCAGCATTTT.

V is TRBV2 and J is TRBJ1-2; D is uncertain. The V end lost 2 bases, the J end lost 5 bases, and 12 bases lay between the germline ends. The CDR3 sequence is 14 residues long. The germline V gene has CDR1 SNHLY and CDR2 FYNNEI. In DNA form, the CDR3 reads TGTGCCAGCAGTGAAACGGGGAATGGGTATGGCTACACCTTC. It specifies CASSETGNGYGYTF.

This clone was seen only a few times. The V gene is TRBV9, the J gene TRBJ1-3; D might be TRBD1 (6 bases). The CDR3 length is 17 residues. V was pared by 0 bases and J by 2 bases, with 15 bases between. CDR1 is SGDLS, CDR2 YYNGEE, per germline. The CDR3 region is CASSVGSTGYAGNTIYF. The CDR3, as DNA: TGTGCCAGCAGCGTAGGGTCTACAGGGTACGCTGGAAACACCATATATTTT.

This sequence joins TRBV7-6 and TRBJ2-2; D possibly corresponds to TRBD2 (7 bases). V lost 2 bases and J lost 6, with 22 bases in between. There are 18 residues in the CDR3. Germline V gene sequence: CDR1 SGHVS, CDR2 FNYEAQ. In DNA form, the CDR3 reads TGTGCCAGCAGCTTAAGTCTCATGTCAGGGGAGGGATCCGGGGAGCTGTTTTTT. It codes for CASSLSLMSGEGSGELFF.

The chain links TRBV4-2 to TRBJ1-6, with D hard to call. CDR1 LGHNA and CDR2 YNFKEQ come from the germline V gene. This CDR3 has 16 amino acids. V lost 0 bases, J lost 2 bases, and 8 bases lay in between. This CDR3 is CASSQDIGAYNSPLHF. For the CDR3, the DNA is TGTGCCAGCAGCCAAGATATCGGGGCCTATAATTCACCCCTCCACTTT.

V usage is TRBV30 and J usage is TRBJ2-1; TRBD2 matches at 8 bases. In germline, CDR1 is GTSNPN, CDR2 SVGIG (reference sequence). Trimming took 3 bases from V and 7 from J; bases not matched to a gene: 11. CDR3 length: 15 amino acids. CDR3 coding DNA: TGTGCCTGGAGCTCCGGGGGGGCCTTAGGAAATGAGCAGTTCTTC. This translates into CAWSSGGALGNEQFF.

J is TRBJ2-1 and V is TRBV4-3; D possibly corresponds to TRBD1 (6 bases). This CDR3 region has 16 residues. Trimming cost V 4 bases and J 6 bases, with 19 bases left between them. The germline V gene encodes CDR1 LGHNA and CDR2 YSLEER. The chain's CDR3 is CASSPTRTVSGNEQFF. The CDR3 nucleotides are TGCGCCAGCAGCCCGACCAGGACAGTCTCGGGCAATGAGCAGTTCTTC.

This chain joins TRBV27 and TRBJ1-2; 7 nucleotides match TRBD1. The V segment lost 7 bases and the J segment 2 bases; nucleotides outside the gene matches: 13. CDR1 is MNHEY, CDR2 SMNVEV, per germline (reference sequence). The CDR3 is made up of 16 amino acids. In DNA form, the CDR3 reads TGTGCCAGCACCTTTTTGGGGGCACAGGGGAACTATGGCTACACCTTC. This sequence encodes CASTFLGAQGNYGYTF.

This chain connects TRBV6-2 or TRBV6-3 to TRBJ2-7; a weak D match, TRBD2 (6 bases). Deletions cut 6 bases from V and 6 bases from J, with 9 bases between. The CDR3 spans 11 residues. Germline V lookup: CDR1 MNHEY, CDR2 SVGEGT. CDR3 DNA: TGTGCCAGCAGCCGGGACTTCGAGCAGTACTTC. This sequence encodes CASSRDFEQYF.

The chain links TRBV6-6 to TRBJ1-6, with 7 nucleotides matching TRBD1. The V and J ends lost 10 bases and 9 bases, in that order; junction bases with no gene match: 9. The germline V gene has CDR1 MNHNY and CDR2 SVGAGI (reference sequence). CDR3 length: 13 amino acids. CDR3 protein: CATIQGIGSPLHF. The CDR3 DNA is TGTGCCACCATACAGGGGATAGGTTCACCCCTCCACTTT.

This chain links TRBV7-9 with TRBJ1-2; a possible D gene is TRBD1 (6 bases). V lost 5 bases, J lost 3 bases, and 13 bases lay in between. From germline, CDR1 is SEHNR and CDR2 FQNEAQ (reference sequence). This CDR3 region has 14 residues. CDR3 DNA: TGTGCCAGCAGCCCGACAGGCGTGGACTATGGCTACACCTTC. Translating gives CASSPTGVDYGYTF.

This clone was counted a few times. The CDR3 bases are TGTGCCAGCAGCCAAATGGCTGGGACACAAGAGACCCAGTACTTC. Its protein is CASSQMAGTQETQYF. The rearrangement uses TRBV3-1 (or the pseudogene TRBV3-2) and TRBJ2-5; tentative D call: TRBD1 (6 bases). Trimming pared 2 bases from V and 2 bases from J, leaving 12 bases between. CDR3 length: 15 amino acids. Germline V gene data show CDR1 as LGHDT and CDR2 as YNNKEL (reference sequence).

The chain combines TRBV2 with TRBJ1-1, with a possible D match to TRBD1 (6 bases). CDR1 SNHLY and CDR2 FYNNEI come from the germline V gene. This CDR3 spans 13 amino acids. V was cut by 4 bases and J by 6 bases, with 12 bases left in between. CDR3 in DNA: TGTGCCAGCAGTGCGCCAGGGGTCGCTGAAGCTTTCTTT. Protein: CASSAPGVAEAFF.

Written as DNA, the CDR3 is TGTGCCAGCAGCTTGAGAGTGAACACTGAAGCTTTCTTT. Amino acid sequence: CASSLRVNTEAFF. V usage is TRBV5-5 and J usage is TRBJ1-1; D unresolved. The length of the CDR3 is 13 residues. V lost 1 base and J 0 bases, leaving 4 bases between the germline ends. Germline V gene data show CDR1 as SGHKS and CDR2 as YYEKEE (reference sequence).

The CDR3 DNA reads as TGCAGCGTCCAGAAGGCGGGGGGGGATGTTGAGCAGTTCTTC. Its protein is CSVQKAGGDVEQFF. V gene TRBV29-1 combines with J gene TRBJ2-1, with 9 bases aligning to TRBD2. Germline V gene data show CDR1 as SQVTM and CDR2 as ANQGSEA. Germline trimming cut 6 bases from V and 9 bases from J; bases unmatched to any gene: 12. This CDR3 comprises 14 residues.

The J gene is TRBJ1-2, the V gene TRBV19, with TRBD1 matching over 8 bases. CDR3 length equals 13 residues. The germline V gene encodes CDR1 LNHDA and CDR2 SQIVND (reference sequence). The V segment lost 4 bases and the J segment 6 bases; nucleotides outside the gene matches: 4. CDR3 in DNA: TGTGCCAGTAGTACCTTGGACAGGGATGGCTACACCTTC. It yields the protein CASSTLDRDGYTF.

The rearrangement joins TRBV25-1 to TRBJ1-3; weak D call: TRBD1 (5 bases). Between the trimmed V and J ends, which lost 7 bases and 3 bases, there was a span of 10 bases. The CDR3 length is 13 residues. The germline V gene encodes CDR1 MGHDK and CDR2 SYGVNS. This chain's CDR3 is CASKKQDGNTIYF. The DNA for the CDR3 is TGTGCCAGCAAGAAACAGGATGGAAACACCATATATTTT.

The table lists this clone with a few counts. For the CDR3, the DNA is TGTGCCAGCAGTGTACTTAGCGGGGTCCAAGAGACCCAGTACTTC. Its protein product is CASSVLSGVQETQYF. The rearrangement joins TRBV2 to TRBJ2-5; 8 nucleotides match TRBD2. Trimming took 4 bases from V and 1 from J; bases not matched to a gene: 5. CDR3 length: 15 residues. Looked up from germline, CDR1 is SNHLY and CDR2 is FYNNEI.

CDR3 protein: CASSQEQGAMSGANVLTF. The CDR3 DNA sequence: TGCGCCAGCAGCCAAGAACAGGGGGCAATGTCTGGGGCCAACGTCCTGACTTTC. The chain uses TRBV4-3 and TRBJ2-6, with TRBD1 identical over 9 bases. This CDR3 comprises 18 residues. The V gene end was trimmed by 0 bases and the J gene end by 1 base; junction bases not matched to a gene: 4. CDR1 LGHNA and CDR2 YSLEER come from the germline V gene.

This rearrangement joins TRBV21-1 to TRBJ1-4; the tabulated D call, TRBD1, remains unverified against the DNA. TRBV21-1 is a pseudogene segment. This CDR3 region has 16 residues. This CDR3 is CASSSSGTGGSEKLFF. CDR3 DNA sequence: TGTGCCAGCAGCAGTTCCGGGACAGGGGGAAGTGAAAAACTGTTTTTT.

The rearrangement uses TRBV10-3 and TRBJ2-2; TRBD1 is a possible D gene (5 bases). Germline V CDR1 and CDR2: ENHRY, SYGVKD. The V gene lost 6 bases and the J gene lost 8 bases, with 13 bases spanning the gap. The CDR3 is 13 amino acids. The CDR3, as DNA: TGTGCCATCAGGGGGCAGCCCCTAGGGGAGCTGTTTTTT. It specifies CAIRGQPLGELFF.